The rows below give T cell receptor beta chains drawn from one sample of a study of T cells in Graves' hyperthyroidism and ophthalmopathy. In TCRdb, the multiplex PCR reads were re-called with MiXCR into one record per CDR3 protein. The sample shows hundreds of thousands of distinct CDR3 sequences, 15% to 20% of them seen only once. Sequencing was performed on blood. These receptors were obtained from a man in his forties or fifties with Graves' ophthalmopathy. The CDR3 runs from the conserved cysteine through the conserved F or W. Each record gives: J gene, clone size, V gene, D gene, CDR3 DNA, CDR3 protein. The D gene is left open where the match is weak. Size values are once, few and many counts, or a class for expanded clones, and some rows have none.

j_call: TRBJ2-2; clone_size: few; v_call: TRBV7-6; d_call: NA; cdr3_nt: TGTGCCAGCAGCTTAGGGCAGGGGTATACCGGGGAGCTGTTTTTT; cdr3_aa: CASSLGQGYTGELFF
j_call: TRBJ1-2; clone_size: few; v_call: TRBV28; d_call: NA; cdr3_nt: TGTGCCAGCAGCACTATAGACAGAAACTACGGTGGCTACACCTTC; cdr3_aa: CASSTIDRNYGGYTF
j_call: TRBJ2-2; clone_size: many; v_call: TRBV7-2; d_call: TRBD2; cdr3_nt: TGTGCCAGCACCCTCCCCCCCGGACTAGCGGCTACCGGGGAGCTGTTTTTT; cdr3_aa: CASTLPPGLAATGELFF
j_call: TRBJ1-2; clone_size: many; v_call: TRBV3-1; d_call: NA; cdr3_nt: TGTGCCAGCAGCCTTTCCGGGACACGGAAGTCCTATGGCTACACCTTC; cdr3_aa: CASSLSGTRKSYGYTF
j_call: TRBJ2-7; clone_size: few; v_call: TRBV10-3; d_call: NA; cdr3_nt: TGTGCCATCAGTGTCAAAGGGTCCGGCGAGCAGTACTTC; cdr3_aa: CAISVKGSGEQYF
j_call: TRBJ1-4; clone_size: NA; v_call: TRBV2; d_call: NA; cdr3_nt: TGTGCCAGCAGTACCCAGGGGACATGGGAAAAACTGTTTTTT; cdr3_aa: CASSTQGTWEKLFF
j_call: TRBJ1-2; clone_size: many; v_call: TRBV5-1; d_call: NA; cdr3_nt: TGCGCCAGCAGCCGCGACACCGCTAACTATGGCTACACCTTC; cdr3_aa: CASSRDTANYGYTF
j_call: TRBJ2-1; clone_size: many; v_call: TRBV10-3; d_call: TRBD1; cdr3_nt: TGTGCCATCCGTACAGGGGGCCTCAATGAGCAGTTCTTC; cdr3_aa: CAIRTGGLNEQFF
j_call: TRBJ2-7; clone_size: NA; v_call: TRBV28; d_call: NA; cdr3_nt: TGTGCCAGCAGTCCGGGCCCGTTGGGCGGGCAGTACTTC; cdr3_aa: CASSPGPLGGQYF
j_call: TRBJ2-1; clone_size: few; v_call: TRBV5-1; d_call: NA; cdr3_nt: TGCGCCAGCAGCTTTTTACCGGGACTCAGCTCCTACAATGAGCAGTTCTTC; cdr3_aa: CASSFLPGLSSYNEQFF
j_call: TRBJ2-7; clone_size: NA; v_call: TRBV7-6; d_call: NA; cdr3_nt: TGTGCCAGCAGCTTAGGGCGGGACAGTTCCTACGAGCAGTACTTC; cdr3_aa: CASSLGRDSSYEQYF
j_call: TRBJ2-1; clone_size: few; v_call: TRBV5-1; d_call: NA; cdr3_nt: TGCGCCAGCAGCTTGGGTTCCCAGAGGGGTGATGAGCAGTTCTTC; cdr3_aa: CASSLGSQRGDEQFF
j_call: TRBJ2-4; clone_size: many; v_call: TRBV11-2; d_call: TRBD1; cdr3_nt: TGTGCCAGCAGCCCTGACAGGGGGCCCAAAAACATTCAGTACTTC; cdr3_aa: CASSPDRGPKNIQYF
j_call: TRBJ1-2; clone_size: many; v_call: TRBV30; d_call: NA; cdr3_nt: TGTGCCTGGAGTGAAGAGATCTATGGCTACACCTTC; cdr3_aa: CAWSEEIYGYTF
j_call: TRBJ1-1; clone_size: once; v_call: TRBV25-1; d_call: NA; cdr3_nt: TGTGCCAGCCTCGAGGGGACTGAAGCTTTCTTT; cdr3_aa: CASLEGTEAFF
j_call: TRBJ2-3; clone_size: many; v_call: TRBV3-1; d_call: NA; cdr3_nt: TGTGCCAGCAGCCAAGAGGGCCTCCTCCTGCAGTATTTT; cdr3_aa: CASSQEGLLLQYF
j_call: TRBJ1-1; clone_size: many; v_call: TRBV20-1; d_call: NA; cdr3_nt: TGCAGTGCTATCCCCGGGAACACTGAAGCTTTCTTT; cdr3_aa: CSAIPGNTEAFF
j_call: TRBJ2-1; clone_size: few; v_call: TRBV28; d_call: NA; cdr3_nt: TGTGCCAGCAGTCCCCGGGGAGGGGGCGGGTCCTACAATGAGCAGTTCTTC; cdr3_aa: CASSPRGGGGSYNEQFF
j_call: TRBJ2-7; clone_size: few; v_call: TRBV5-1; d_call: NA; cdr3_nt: TGCGCCAGCAGCTTGGTCCCAGACCCTTACGAGCAGTACTTC; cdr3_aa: CASSLVPDPYEQYF
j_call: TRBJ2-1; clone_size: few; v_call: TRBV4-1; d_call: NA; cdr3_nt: TGCGCCAGCAGCCAAGATGGGGACTCCTACAATGAGCAGTTCTTC; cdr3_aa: CASSQDGDSYNEQFF
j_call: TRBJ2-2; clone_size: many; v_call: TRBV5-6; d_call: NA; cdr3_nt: TGTGCCAGCAGCTTATGGTCCGGGGAGCTGTTTTTT; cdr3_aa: CASSLWSGELFF
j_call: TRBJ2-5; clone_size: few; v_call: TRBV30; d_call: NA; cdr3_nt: TGTGCCTGGAGTGTACGATTGTTACCTTACTTC; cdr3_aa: CAWSVRLLPYF
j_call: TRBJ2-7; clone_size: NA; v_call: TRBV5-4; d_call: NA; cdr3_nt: TGTGCCAGCAGCTTGGAAGTCAGCGAGCAGTACTTC; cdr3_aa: CASSLEVSEQYF
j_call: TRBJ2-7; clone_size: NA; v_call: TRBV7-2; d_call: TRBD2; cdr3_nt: TGTGCCAGCAGCTTAAGCACTAGCGGGGGCTACGAGCAGTACTTC; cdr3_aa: CASSLSTSGGYEQYF
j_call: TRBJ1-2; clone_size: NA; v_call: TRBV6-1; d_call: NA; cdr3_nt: TGTGCCAGCAGTCAAATGGGGGGCGGCTACACCTTC; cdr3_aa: CASSQMGGGYTF
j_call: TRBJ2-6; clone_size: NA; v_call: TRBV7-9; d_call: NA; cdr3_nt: TGTGCCAGCAGCCCCTTAGAAGTCCTGACTTTC; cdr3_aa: CASSPLEVLTF
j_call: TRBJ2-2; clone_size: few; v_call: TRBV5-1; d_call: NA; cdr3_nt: TGTGCCAGCAGCCAGTCTACTGCCACCGGGGAGCTGTTTTTT; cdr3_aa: CASSQSTATGELFF
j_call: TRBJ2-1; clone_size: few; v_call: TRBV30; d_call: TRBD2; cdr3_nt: TGTGCCTGGAGTGTACTAGCGGGGGTCTACAATGAGCAGTTCTTC; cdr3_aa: CAWSVLAGVYNEQFF
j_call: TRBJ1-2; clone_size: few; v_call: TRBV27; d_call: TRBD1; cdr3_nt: TGTGCCAGCAGTTCCTCGAGCTCCAGGGGGCGCGGCCGAGGCTACACCTTC; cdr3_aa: CASSSSSSRGRGRGYTF
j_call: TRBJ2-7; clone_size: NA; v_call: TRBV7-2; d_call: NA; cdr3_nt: TGTGCCAGCAGCGGATCGGAGGGGTGGTTATACGAGCAGTACTTC; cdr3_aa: CASSGSEGWLYEQYF
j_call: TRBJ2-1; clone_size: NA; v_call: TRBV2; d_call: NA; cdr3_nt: TGTGCCGGGTCGCTAGGGATACTAAACAATGAGCAGTTCTTC; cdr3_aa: CAGSLGILNNEQFF
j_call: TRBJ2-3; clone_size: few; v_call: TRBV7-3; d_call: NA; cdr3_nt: TGTGCCAGCAGCTTAATGGGGGCAGATACGCAGTATTTT; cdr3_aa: CASSLMGADTQYF